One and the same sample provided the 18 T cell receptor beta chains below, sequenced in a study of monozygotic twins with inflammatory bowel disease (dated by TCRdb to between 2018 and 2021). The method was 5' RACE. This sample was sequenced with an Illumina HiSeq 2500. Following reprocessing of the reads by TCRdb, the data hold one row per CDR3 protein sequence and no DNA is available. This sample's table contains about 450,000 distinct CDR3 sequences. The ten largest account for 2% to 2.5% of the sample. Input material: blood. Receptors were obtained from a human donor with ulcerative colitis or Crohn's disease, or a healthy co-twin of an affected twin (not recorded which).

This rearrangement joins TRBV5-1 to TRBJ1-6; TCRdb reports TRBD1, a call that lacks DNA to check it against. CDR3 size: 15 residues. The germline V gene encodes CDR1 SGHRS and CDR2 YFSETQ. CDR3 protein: CASSLSGGPNSPLHF.

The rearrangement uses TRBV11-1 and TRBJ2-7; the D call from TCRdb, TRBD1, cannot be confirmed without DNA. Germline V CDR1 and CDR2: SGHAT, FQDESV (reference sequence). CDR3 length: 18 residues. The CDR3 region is CASSSTAGAGKIPYEQYF.

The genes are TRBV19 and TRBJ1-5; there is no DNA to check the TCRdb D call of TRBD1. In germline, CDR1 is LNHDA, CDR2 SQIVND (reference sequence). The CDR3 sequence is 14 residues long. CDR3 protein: CASSLRELNQPQHF.

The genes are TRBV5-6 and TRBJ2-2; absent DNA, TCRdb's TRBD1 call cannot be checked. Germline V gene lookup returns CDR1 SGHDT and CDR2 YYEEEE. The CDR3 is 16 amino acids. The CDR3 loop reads CASSTGGQGKTGELFF.

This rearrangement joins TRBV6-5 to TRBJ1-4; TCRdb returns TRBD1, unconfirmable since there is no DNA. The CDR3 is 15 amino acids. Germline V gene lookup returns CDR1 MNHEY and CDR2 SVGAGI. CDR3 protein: CASSYSGTGSEKLFF.

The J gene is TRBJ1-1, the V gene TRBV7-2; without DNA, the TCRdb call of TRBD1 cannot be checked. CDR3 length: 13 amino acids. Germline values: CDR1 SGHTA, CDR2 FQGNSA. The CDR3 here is CASSARGHTEAFF. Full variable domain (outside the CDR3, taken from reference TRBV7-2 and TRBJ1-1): GAGVSQSPSNKVTEKGKDVELRCDPISGHTALYWYRQSLGQGLEFLIYFQGNSAPDKSGLPSDRFSAERTGGSVSTLTIQRTQQEDSAVYLCASSARGHTEAFFGQGTRLTVV.

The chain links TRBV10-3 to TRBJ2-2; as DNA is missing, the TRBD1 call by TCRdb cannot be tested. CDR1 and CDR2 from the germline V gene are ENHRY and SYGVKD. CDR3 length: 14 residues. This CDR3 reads CASAGTGNTGELFF.

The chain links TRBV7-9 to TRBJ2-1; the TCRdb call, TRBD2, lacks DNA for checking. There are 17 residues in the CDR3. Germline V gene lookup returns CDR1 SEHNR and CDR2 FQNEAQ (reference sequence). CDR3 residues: CASSWSGGQSSYNEQFF.

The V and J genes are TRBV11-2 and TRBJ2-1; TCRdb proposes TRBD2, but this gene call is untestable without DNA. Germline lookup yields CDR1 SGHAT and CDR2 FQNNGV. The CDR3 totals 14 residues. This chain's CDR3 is CASSLASSLNEQFF.

This chain's CDR3 is CASSLDRGATGELFF. V is TRBV5-1 and J is TRBJ2-2; TCRdb's D call, TRBD1, is unchecked because there is no DNA. CDR3 size: 15 residues. From germline, CDR1 is SGHRS and CDR2 YFSETQ.

CDR3 sequence reads: CASSTGTGGEQYF. V is TRBV12-3 or TRBV12-4 and J is TRBJ2-7; TCRdb returns TRBD1, unconfirmable since there is no DNA. The CDR3 spans 13 residues.

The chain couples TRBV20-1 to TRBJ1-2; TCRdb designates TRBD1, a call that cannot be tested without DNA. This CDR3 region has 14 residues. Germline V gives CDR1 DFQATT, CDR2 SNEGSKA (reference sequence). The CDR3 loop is CSVPGQGGSYGYTF.

The CDR3 region is CSASGLAAYNEQFF. This rearrangement joins TRBV20-1 to TRBJ2-1; TCRdb picks TRBD2, but there is no DNA to check that call. The CDR3 extends over 14 amino acids. Looked up from germline, CDR1 is DFQATT and CDR2 is SNEGSKA (reference sequence).

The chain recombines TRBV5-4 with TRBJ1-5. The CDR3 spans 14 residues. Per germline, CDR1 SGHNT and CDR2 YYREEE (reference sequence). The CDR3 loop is CASSSDRSPISQHF.

The CDR3 sequence is CASYRGPGYNEQFF. This chain connects TRBV5-1 to TRBJ2-1; checking the TCRdb D call of TRBD1 is not possible without DNA. This CDR3 is 14 amino acids long. Germline-derived CDR1 and CDR2 are SGHRS and YFSETQ.

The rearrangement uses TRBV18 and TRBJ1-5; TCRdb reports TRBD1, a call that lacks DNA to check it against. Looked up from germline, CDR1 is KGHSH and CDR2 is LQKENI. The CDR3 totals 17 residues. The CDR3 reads CASSPSSVPGGNQPQHF.

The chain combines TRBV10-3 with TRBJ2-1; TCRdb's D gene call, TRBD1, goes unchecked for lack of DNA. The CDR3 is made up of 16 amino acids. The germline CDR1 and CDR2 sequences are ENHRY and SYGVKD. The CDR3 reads CAISPAGQGGGGEQFF.

Here the CDR3 reads CATSEMGSWDRGYEQYF. The gene calls are TRBV24-1 and TRBJ2-7; with no DNA, the TCRdb D assignment of TRBD1 cannot be verified. The CDR3 has 17 amino acids. Germline V CDR1 and CDR2: KGHDR, SFDVKD.